The next 2 T cell receptor beta chains were all read from a single sample in a study of cytomegalovirus exposure and HLA in healthy donors. Profiling relied on immunoSEQ multiplex PCR, and the TCRdb table lists in-frame clones only, not all of them. The profile shows about 110,000 clones, around 89% of them singletons. Source material: PBMCs. The receptors derive from a woman in her thirties in good health and CMV-seropositive.

The J gene is TRBJ2-7, the V gene TRBV7-9, with 11 bases aligning to TRBD2. Germline CDR1 is SEHNR and CDR2 is FQNEAQ (reference sequence). This CDR3 is 15 amino acids long. Germline trimming cut 2 bases from V and 5 bases from J; bases unmatched to any gene: 5. CDR3 loop: CASSLLSGGDHEQYF. The CDR3 nucleotides read TGTGCCAGCAGCTTACTTAGCGGGGGGGATCACGAGCAGTACTTC.

This chain uses TRBV12-5 with TRBJ1-5; TRBD1 is a possible D gene (6 bases). This CDR3 is built from 17 residues. The germline V and J ends were trimmed by 5 bases and 0 bases, with 17 bases remaining between them. From germline, CDR1 is LGHNT and CDR2 FRNRAP. The CDR3 region has the DNA TGTGCTAGTGGTCACAACCTCCTAGGGGGTAGCAATCAGCCCCAGCATTTT. Translated: CASGHNLLGGSNQPQHF.